This T cell receptor (beta chain) was identified in a study of T cells in Graves' hyperthyroidism and ophthalmopathy. This CDR3 region has 14 residues. Looked up from germline, CDR1 is DFQATT and CDR2 is SNEGSKA (reference sequence). The germline V and J ends were trimmed by 5 bases and 2 bases, with 15 bases remaining between them. TCR beta CDR3 regions were amplified from RNA. TCR CDR3 regions were first amplified by RT-PCR with HTBI primers. One entry per CDR3 protein results from TCRdb running MiXCR on the multiplex PCR reads. Of approximately 600,000 distinct CDR3 sequences in the sample, roughly 17% are singletons; the top ten hold around 4%. This clonotype was recorded a few times.

The receptor's source is a young woman with Graves' hyperthyroidism. The chain carries TRBV20-1 and TRBJ1-1; tentative D call: TRBD1 (5 bases). Material: blood. The CDR3: CSAPQGTTNTEAFF. The CDR3 coding sequence is TGCAGTGCTCCCCAGGGTACCACCAACACTGAAGCTTTCTTT.